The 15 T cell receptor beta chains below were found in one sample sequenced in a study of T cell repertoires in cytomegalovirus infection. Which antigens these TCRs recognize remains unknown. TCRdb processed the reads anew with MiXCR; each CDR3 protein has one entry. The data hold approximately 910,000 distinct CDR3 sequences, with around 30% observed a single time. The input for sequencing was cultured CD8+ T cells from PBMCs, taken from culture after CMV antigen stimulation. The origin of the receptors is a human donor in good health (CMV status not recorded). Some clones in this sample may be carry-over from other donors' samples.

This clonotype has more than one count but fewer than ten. The CDR3 here is CASSSGFGNEQFF. CDR3 bases: TGTGCCAGCAGTTCAGGGTTTGGGAATGAGCAGTTCTTC. This chain joins TRBV27 and TRBJ2-1, with D tentatively TRBD1 (5 bases). The germline CDR1 and CDR2 sequences are MNHEY and SMNVEV (reference sequence). The CDR3 spans 13 residues. V lost 4 bases, J lost 7 bases, and 11 bases lay in between.

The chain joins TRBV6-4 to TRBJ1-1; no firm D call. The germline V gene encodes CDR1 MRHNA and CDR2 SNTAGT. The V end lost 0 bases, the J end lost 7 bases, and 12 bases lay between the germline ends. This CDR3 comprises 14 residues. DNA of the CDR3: TGTGCCAGCAGTGACTCGGACGGAGAGAGTGAAGCTTTCTTT. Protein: CASSDSDGESEAFF.

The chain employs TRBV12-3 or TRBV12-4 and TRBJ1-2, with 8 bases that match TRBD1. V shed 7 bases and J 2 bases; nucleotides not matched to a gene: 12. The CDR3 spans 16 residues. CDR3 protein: CASTSTRGLNNYGYTF. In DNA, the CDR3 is TGTGCCAGCACTTCTACCAGGGGGCTGAACAACTATGGCTACACCTTC.

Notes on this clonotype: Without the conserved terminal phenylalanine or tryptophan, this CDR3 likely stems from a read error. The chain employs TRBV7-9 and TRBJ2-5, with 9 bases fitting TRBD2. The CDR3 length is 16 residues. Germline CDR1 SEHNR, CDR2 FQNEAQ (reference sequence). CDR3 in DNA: TGTGTCAGCAGCTTAGGGCGGGGGGGCCCCCAAGAGACCCAGTACCTC. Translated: CVSSLGRGGPQETQYL.

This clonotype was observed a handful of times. In DNA, the CDR3 is TGTGCCAGCAGCTTAGAGGGCAAGGGAGCTTTCTTT. It is translated as CASSLEGKGAFF. The chain carries TRBV7-9 and TRBJ1-1; D uncertain. CDR3 length: 12 residues. Trimming shortened V by 1 base and J by 10 bases, and 10 bases separated the two germline ends. CDR1 and CDR2 (germline): SEHNR, FQNEAQ (reference sequence).

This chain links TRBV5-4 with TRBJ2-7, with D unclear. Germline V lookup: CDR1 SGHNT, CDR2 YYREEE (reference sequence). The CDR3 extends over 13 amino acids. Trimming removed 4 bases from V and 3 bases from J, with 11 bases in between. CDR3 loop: CASSGNGVYEQYV. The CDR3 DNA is TGTGCCAGCAGCGGCAATGGGGTCTACGAGCAGTACGTC.

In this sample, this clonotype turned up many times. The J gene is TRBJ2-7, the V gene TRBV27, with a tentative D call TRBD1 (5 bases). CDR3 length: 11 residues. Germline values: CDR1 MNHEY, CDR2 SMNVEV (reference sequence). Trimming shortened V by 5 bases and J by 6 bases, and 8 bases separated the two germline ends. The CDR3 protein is CASSQGAEQYF. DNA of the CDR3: TGTGCCAGCAGTCAAGGGGCCGAGCAGTACTTC.

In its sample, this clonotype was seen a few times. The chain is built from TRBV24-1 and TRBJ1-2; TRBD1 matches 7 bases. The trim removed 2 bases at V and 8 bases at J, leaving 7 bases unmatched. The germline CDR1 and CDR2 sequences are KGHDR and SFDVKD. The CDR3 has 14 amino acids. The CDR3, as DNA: TGTGCCACCAGTGATTCGAGGACAGGTCGAGGCTACACCTTC. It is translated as CATSDSRTGRGYTF.

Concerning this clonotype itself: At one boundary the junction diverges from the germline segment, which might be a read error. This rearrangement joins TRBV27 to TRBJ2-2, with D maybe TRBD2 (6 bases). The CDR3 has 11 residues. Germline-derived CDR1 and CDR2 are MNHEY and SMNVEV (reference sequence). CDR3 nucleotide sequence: TGTGTCAGCGGGCAGACCGGGGAGCTGTTTTTT. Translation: CVSGQTGELFF.

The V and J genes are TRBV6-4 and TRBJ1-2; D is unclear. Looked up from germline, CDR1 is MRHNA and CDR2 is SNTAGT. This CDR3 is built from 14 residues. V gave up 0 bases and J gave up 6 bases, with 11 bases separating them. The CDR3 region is CASSDSGSRDGYTF. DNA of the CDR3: TGTGCCAGCAGTGACTCAGGGAGCCGCGATGGCTACACCTTC.

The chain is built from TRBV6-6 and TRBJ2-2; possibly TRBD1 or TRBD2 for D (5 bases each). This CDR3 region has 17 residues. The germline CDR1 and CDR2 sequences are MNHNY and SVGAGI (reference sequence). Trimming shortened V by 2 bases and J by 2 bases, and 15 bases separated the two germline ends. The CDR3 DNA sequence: TGTGCCAGCAGTTACAACCGGGACCAGGGAAACACCGGGGAGCTGTTTTTT. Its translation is CASSYNRDQGNTGELFF.

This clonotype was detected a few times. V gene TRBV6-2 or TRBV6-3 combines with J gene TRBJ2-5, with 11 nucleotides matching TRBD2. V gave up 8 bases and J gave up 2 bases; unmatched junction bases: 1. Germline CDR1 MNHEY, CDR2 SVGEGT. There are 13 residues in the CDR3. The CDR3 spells CASGTSGQETQYF. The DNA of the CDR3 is TGTGCCAGCGGGACTAGCGGACAAGAGACCCAGTACTTC.

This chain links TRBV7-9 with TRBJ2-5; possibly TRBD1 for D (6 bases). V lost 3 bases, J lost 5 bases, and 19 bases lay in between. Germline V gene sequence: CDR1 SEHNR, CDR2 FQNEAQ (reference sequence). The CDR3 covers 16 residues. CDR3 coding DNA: TGTGCCAGCAGCTTGGGTTCCCAGGGGAGTAAGGAGACCCAGTACTTC. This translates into CASSLGSQGSKETQYF.

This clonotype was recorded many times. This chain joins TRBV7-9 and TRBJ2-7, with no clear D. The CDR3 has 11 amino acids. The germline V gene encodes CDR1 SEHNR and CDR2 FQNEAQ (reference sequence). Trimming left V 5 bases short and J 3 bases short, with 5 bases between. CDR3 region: CASSLNYEQYF. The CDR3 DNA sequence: TGTGCCAGCAGCCTAAACTACGAGCAGTACTTC.

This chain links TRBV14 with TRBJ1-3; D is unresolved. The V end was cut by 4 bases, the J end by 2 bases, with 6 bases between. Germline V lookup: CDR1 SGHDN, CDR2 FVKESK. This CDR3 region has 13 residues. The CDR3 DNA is TGTGCCAGCAGCCCCACGCCTGGAAACACCATATATTTT. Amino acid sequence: CASSPTPGNTIYF.